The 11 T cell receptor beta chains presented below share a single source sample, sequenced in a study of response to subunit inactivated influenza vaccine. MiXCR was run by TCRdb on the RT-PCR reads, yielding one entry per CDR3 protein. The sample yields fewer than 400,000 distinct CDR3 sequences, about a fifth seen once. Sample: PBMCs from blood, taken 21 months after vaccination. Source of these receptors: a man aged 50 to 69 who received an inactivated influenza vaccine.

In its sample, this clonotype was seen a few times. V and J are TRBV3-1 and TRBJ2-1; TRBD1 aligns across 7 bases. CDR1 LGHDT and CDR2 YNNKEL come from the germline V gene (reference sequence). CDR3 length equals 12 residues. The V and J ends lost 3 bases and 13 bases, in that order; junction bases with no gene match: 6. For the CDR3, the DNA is TGTGCCAGCAGCCACGGGGACAGCCTCCAGTTCTTC. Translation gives CASSHGDSLQFF.

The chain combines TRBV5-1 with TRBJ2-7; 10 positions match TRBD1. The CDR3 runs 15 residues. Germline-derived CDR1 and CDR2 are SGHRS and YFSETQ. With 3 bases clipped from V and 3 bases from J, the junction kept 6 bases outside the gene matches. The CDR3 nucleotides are TGCGCCAGCAGCTCCGGGGACAGGGGACTCTACGAGCAGTACTTC. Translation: CASSSGDRGLYEQYF.

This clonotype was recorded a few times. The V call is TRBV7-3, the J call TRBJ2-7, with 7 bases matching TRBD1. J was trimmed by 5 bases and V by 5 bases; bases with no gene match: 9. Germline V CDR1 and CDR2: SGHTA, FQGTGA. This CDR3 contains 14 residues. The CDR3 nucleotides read TGTGCCAGCAGCCCCACAGGGGATAGGGACGAGCAGTACTTC. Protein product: CASSPTGDRDEQYF.

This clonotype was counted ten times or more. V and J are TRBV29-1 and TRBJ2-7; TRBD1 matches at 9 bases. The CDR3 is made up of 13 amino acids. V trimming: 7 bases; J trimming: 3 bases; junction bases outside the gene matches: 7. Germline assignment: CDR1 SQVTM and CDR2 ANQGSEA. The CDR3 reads CSATGQGLYEQYF. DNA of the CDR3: TGCAGCGCTACGGGACAGGGTCTCTACGAGCAGTACTTC.

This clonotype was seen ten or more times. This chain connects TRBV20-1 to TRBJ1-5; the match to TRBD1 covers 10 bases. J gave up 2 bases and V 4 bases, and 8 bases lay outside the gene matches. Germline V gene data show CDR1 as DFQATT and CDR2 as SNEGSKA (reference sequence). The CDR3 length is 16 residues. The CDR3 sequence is CSANLAGTGGNQPQHF. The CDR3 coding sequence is TGCAGTGCTAACCTGGCCGGGACAGGGGGCAATCAGCCCCAGCATTTT.

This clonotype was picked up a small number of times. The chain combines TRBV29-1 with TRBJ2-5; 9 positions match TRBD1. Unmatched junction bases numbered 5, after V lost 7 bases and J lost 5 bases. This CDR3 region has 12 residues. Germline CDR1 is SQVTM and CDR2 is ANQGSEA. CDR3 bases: TGCAGCGGTACAGGGGGCATTGAGACCCAGTACTTC. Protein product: CSGTGGIETQYF. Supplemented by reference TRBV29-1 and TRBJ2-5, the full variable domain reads SAVISQKPSRDICQRGTSLTIQCQVDSQVTMMFWYRQQPGQSLTLIATANQGSEATYESGFVIDKFPISRPNLTFSTLTVSNMSPEDSSIYLCSGTGGIETQYFGPGTRLLVL.

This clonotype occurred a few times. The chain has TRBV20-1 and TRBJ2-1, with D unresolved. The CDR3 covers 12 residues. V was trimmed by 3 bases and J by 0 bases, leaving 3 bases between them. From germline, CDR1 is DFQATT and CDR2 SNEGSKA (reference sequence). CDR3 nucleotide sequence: TGCAGTGCTAGCGCCTCCTACAATGAGCAGTTCTTC. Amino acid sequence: CSASASYNEQFF.

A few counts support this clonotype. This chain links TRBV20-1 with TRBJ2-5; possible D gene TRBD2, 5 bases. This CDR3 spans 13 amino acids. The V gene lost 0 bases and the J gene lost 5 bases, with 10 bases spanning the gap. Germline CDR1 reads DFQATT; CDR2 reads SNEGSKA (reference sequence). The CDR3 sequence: CSARDNKRETQYF. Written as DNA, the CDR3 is TGCAGTGCTAGAGATAATAAGCGGGAGACCCAGTACTTC.

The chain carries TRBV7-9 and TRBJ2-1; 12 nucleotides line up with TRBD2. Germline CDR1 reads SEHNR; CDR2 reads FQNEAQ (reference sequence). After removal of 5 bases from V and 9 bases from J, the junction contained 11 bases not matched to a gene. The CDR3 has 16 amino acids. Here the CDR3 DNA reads TGTGCCAGCAGCAATTTTCTAGCGGGGGGGCCCGGTGAGCAGTTCTTC. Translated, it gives CASSNFLAGGPGEQFF. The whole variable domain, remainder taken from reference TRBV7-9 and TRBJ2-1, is DTGVSQNPRHKITKRGQNVTFRCDPISEHNRLYWYRQTLGQGPEFLTYFQNEAQLEKSRLLSDRFSAERPKGSFSTLEIQRTEQGDSAMYLCASSNFLAGGPGEQFFGPGTRLTVL.

CDR3 in amino acids: CASSLGRGKETQYF. The CDR3 DNA sequence: TGCGCCAGCAGCCTGGGCCGGGGGAAAGAGACCCAGTACTTC. This chain uses TRBV5-1 with TRBJ2-5; D might be TRBD2 (6 bases). This CDR3 has 14 amino acids. The germline V and J ends were trimmed by 4 bases and 3 bases, with 13 bases remaining between them. CDR1 is SGHRS and CDR2 is YFSETQ in the germline V gene.

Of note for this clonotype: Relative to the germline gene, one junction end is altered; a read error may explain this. This CDR3 reads CASSLQGIGFTF. The CDR3 bases are TGTGCCAGCAGCTTACAGGGGATCGGCTTCACCTTC. The rearrangement links TRBV11-2 to TRBJ1-2, with D maybe TRBD1 (6 bases). Germline-derived CDR1 and CDR2 are SGHAT and FQNNGV. The CDR3 loop spans 12 amino acids.